This TCR beta chain came from a study of blood T cell repertoires in COVID-19. The CDR3 has 15 residues. Trimming cost V 2 bases and J 4 bases, with 12 bases left between them. Germline CDR1 SNHLY, CDR2 FYNNEI. The data were produced by immunoSEQ multiplex PCR, yet TCRdb's version contains in-frame clones alone and is incomplete. This table holds 300,000 to 400,000 clones, 70% to 90% found once. This receptor was taken from a human donor in a cohort sampled during active COVID-19. Sequenced input: peripheral blood. The V and J genes are TRBV2 and TRBJ1-5; possibly TRBD1 for D (5 bases). CDR3 in DNA: TGTGCCAGCAGTGAATCGGCGACAGAAAATCAGCCCCAGCATTTT. It yields the protein CASSESATENQPQHF. Full variable domain (remainder filled in from reference TRBV2 and TRBJ1-5): EPEVTQTPSHQVTQMGQEVILRCVPISNHLYFYWYRQILGQKVEFLVSFYNNEISEKSEIFDDQFSVERPDGSNFTLKIRSTKLEDSAMYFCASSESATENQPQHFGDGTRLSIL.